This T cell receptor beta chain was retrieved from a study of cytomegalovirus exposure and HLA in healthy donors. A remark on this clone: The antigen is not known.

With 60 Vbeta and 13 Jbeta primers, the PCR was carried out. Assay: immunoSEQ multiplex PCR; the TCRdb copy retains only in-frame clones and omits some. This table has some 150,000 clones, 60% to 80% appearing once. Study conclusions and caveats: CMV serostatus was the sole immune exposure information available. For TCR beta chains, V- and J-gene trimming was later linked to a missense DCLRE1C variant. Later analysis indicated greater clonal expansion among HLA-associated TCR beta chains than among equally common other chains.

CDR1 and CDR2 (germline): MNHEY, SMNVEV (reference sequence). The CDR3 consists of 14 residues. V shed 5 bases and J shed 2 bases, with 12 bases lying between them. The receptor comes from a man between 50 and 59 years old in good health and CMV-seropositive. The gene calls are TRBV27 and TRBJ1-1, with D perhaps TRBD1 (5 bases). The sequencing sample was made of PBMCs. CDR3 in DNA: TGTGCCAGCAGTCCCGGGACTTCCAACACTGAAGCTTTCTTT. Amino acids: CASSPGTSNTEAFF.